The rows below give T cell receptor beta chains drawn from one sample of a study of blood T cells in healthy people across ages. TCRdb re-analysed the 5' RACE reads in MiXCR, keeping a single row per CDR3 protein. Counted here are about 1.1 million distinct CDR3 sequences, around two fifths occurring once; the ten biggest clones make up around 12%. The sequencing input was blood. The receptors stem from a man aged 18 to 35 in good health. Each CDR3 is given with its conserved first and last residue. Each record gives: D gene, V gene, clone size, J gene, CDR3 DNA, CDR3 protein. The D gene is left open where the match is weak. Part of the rows lack a size; the others show once, few, many or a class for expanded clones.

>-|TRBV29-1|-|TRBJ1-5
TGCAGCGCCTCGGGAGCCGGTGGGGATCAGCCCCAGCATTTT
CSASGAGGDQPQHF
>TRBD1|TRBV2|-|TRBJ1-5
TGTGCCAGCAGGAAGACAGGGATCGGACAGCCCCAGCATTTT
CASRKTGIGQPQHF
>TRBD1|TRBV5-6|-|TRBJ2-7
TGTGCCAGCAGCTTCCGGGACAGCCTACGCGAGCAGTACTTC
CASSFRDSLREQYF
>TRBD2|TRBV18|-|TRBJ2-3
TGTGCCAGCTCACTCAGGACTAGCGGGGGTCTAAGCACAGATACGCAGTATTTT
CASSLRTSGGLSTDTQYF
>-|TRBV12-5|-|TRBJ2-2
TGTGCTAGTCCCAGGGATTCCGGGGAGCTGTTTTTT
CASPRDSGELFF
>TRBD1|TRBV20-1|few|TRBJ1-6
TGCAGTGCTCCTAAGGGACAGGTGAATTCACCCCTCCACTTT
CSAPKGQVNSPLHF
>TRBD1|TRBV9|-|TRBJ1-6
TGTGCCAGCAGCGTAGGACAGGGTGTATCACCCCTCCACTTT
CASSVGQGVSPLHF
>-|TRBV12-3/TRBV12-4|-|TRBJ1-1
TGTGCCAGCAGGCTGGGACAGAACACTGAAGCTTTCTTT
CASRLGQNTEAFF
>-|TRBV29-1|-|TRBJ1-1
TGCAGCGTGCGGGACAACAGGGAAGGTGAAGCTTTCTTT
CSVRDNREGEAFF
>-|TRBV10-3|many|TRBJ2-7
TGTGCCACCCTACAGGGATCCGAGCAGTACTTC
CATLQGSEQYF
>-|TRBV6-5|many|TRBJ2-1
TGTGCCAGCAGTTACTCCCGTGAGCAGTTCTTC
CASSYSREQFF
>-|TRBV18|-|TRBJ1-1
TGTGCCAGCTCACCACTGGACAGATTGAACACTGAAGCTTTCTTT
CASSPLDRLNTEAFF
>-|TRBV29-1|-|TRBJ2-3
TGCAGCGTTGAAGATCGATACAGGGTCGCCTCAGATACGCAGTATTTT
CSVEDRYRVASDTQYF
>-|TRBV7-2|few|TRBJ2-3
TGTGCCAGCAGCTTGGGGACATTCGCAGATACGCAGTATTTT
CASSLGTFADTQYF
>-|TRBV30|-|TRBJ2-7
TGTGCCTGGAGTGTATTTAACGAGCAGTACTTC
CAWSVFNEQYF
>-|TRBV5-1|-|TRBJ2-6
TGCGCCAGCAGCCTAACAGGGACCGCGGGTGGGGCCAACGTCCTGACTTTC
CASSLTGTAGGANVLTF
>-|TRBV6-6|many|TRBJ1-1
TGTGCCAGCTCCTCCCGAGGGAGGAACACTGAAGCTTTCTTT
CASSSRGRNTEAFF
>-|TRBV12-3/TRBV12-4|-|TRBJ1-4
TGTGCCAGCAGTTTGGGGGGGGTCGGGGAAAAACTGTTTTTT
CASSLGGVGEKLFF
>-|TRBV10-2|many|TRBJ2-4
TGCGCCAGCAGATCCGTGACAGGACCTAACATTCAGTACTTC
CASRSVTGPNIQYF
>TRBD2|TRBV20-1|-|TRBJ2-3
TGCAGTGCTAGAGGATCACTAGCGGGGGGATCGGTTAGCACAGATACGCAGTATTTT
CSARGSLAGGSVSTDTQYF
>-|TRBV30|few|TRBJ1-2
TGTGCCTGGAGTCCTCTTTGGGGGCTATCGAATGGCTACACCTTC
CAWSPLWGLSNGYTF
>-|TRBV18|few|TRBJ2-1
TGTGCCAGCTCACCTTTAAACAGCGACCGCTCATACAATGAGCAGTTCTTC
CASSPLNSDRSYNEQFF
>-|TRBV10-3|-|TRBJ2-1
TGTGCCATCAGCTTGGACAAGGCAGGCAATGAGCAGTTCTTC
CAISLDKAGNEQFF
>-|TRBV3-1|-|TRBJ2-5
TGTGCCAGCAGCCAAGATTGGAGCGTGGTGGAGACCCAGTACTTC
CASSQDWSVVETQYF
>-|TRBV7-2|once|TRBJ2-7
TGTGCCAGCAGCTTAATTCCGGGGATGGGGAGCAATGAGCAGTACTTC
CASSLIPGMGSNEQYF
>-|TRBV6-5|few|TRBJ1-1
TGTGCCAGCGAGTTGGGCACTGAAGCTTTCTTT
CASELGTEAFF